What follows are 32 T cell receptor beta chains derived from one specimen sequenced in a study of regulatory T cells in long-lasting Graves disease. iRepertoire HTBI primers and Arm-PCR of CDR3 regions built TCR beta libraries. TCRdb reanalysed the multiplex PCR reads using MiXCR and keeps one entry per CDR3 protein. This sample yields hundreds of thousands of distinct CDR3 sequences, of which around 21% are seen a single time; 7.8% belongs to the top ten. Stated time point: persistent/refractory GD, antithyroid drugs over 5 years with positive TRAb. Scientists built the TCR library using RNA that was extracted from PBMCs. The input for sequencing was peripheral blood mononuclear cells (PBMCs), taken when the disease was refractory, from a patient treated with antithyroid drugs. The source is a female donor with Graves disease.

This clonotype was detected many times. The CDR3 is CASSYWDTSYEQYF. The CDR3 coding sequence is TGCGCCAGCAGCTATTGGGACACTTCCTACGAGCAGTACTTC. V is TRBV5-1 and J is TRBJ2-7, with a weak D call TRBD1 (6 bases). V lost 3 bases, J lost 1 base, and 11 bases lay in between. This CDR3 is built from 14 residues. CDR1 and CDR2 from the germline V gene are SGHRS and YFSETQ. Variable domain in full (rest from reference TRBV5-1 and TRBJ2-7): KAGVTQTPRYLIKTRGQQVTLSCSPISGHRSVSWYQQTPGQGLQFLFEYFSETQRNKGNFPGRFSGRQFSNSRSEMNVSTLELGDSALYLCASSYWDTSYEQYFGPGTRLTVT.

In this sample, this clonotype turned up a few times. The chain recombines TRBV6-1 with TRBJ1-5; no clear D gene. Germline-derived CDR1 and CDR2 are MNHNS and SASEGT. The CDR3 contains 14 residues. The V gene lost 4 bases and the J gene lost 1 base, with 8 bases spanning the gap. CDR3 residues: CASSGVGSNQPQHF. CDR3 bases: TGTGCCAGCAGTGGAGTGGGAAGCAATCAGCCCCAGCATTTT.

V usage is TRBV5-4 and J usage is TRBJ1-1; no firm D call. This CDR3 is 17 amino acids long. Germline V CDR1 and CDR2: SGHNT, YYREEE (reference sequence). V gave up 0 bases and J gave up 5 bases, with 20 bases separating them. CDR3 DNA sequence: TGTGCCAGCAGCTTGGATTCTTTGGGCGGCCGTGGTACTGAAGCTTTCTTT. Protein sequence: CASSLDSLGGRGTEAFF.

This clonotype was seen many times. The chain carries TRBV12-3 or TRBV12-4 and TRBJ2-5; D possibly corresponds to TRBD2 (5 bases). The CDR3 length is 16 residues. V was clipped by 8 bases and J by 2 bases, with 21 bases between them. CDR3 nucleotides: TGTGCCAGCCGGTTCGGGGTCCTCAAATCTCAAGAGACCCAGTACTTC. Translating gives CASRFGVLKSQETQYF.

The table lists this clonotype with many counts. The chain uses TRBV11-2 and TRBJ2-2, with 10 positions matching TRBD2. Per germline, CDR1 SGHAT and CDR2 FQNNGV. Trimming at V came to 2 bases and at J to 5 bases, leaving 14 bases not matched to a gene. The CDR3 totals 19 residues. CDR3 sequence: CASSLRLAGAPGETGELFF. CDR3 DNA sequence: TGTGCCAGCAGCTTAAGGCTAGCGGGAGCCCCCGGGGAAACCGGGGAGCTGTTTTTT.

Only a few counts were recorded for this clonotype. V is TRBV19 and J is TRBJ2-5; 7 nucleotides match TRBD1. Germline CDR1 and CDR2: LNHDA and SQIVND (reference sequence). This CDR3 spans 15 amino acids. V trimming: 5 bases; J trimming: 4 bases; junction bases outside the gene matches: 10. The CDR3 protein is CASSGDRVDRETQYF. In DNA form, the CDR3 reads TGTGCCAGTAGTGGAGACAGGGTCGATCGAGAGACCCAGTACTTC.

In regard to this clonotype: A junction end diverges from the germline sequence, so it may reflect a read error. V gene TRBV6-2 or TRBV6-3 combines with J gene TRBJ2-5; 14 bases match TRBD2. Germline V gives CDR1 MNHEY, CDR2 SVGEGT. The CDR3 runs 17 residues. The CDR3 protein is CAGRPTSGRAFGETQYF. CDR3 bases: TGTGCCGGCAGACCGACTAGCGGGAGGGCGTTTGGAGAGACCCAGTACTTC.

The chain couples TRBV6-5 to TRBJ2-7, with 9 positions matching TRBD2. Germline loops: CDR1 MNHEY, CDR2 SVGAGI. V lost 1 base and J lost 2; bases outside the gene matches: 12. The CDR3 is made up of 18 amino acids. The CDR3 protein is CASSYFPSGTGTPYEQYF. The CDR3 DNA sequence: TGTGCCAGCAGTTACTTTCCTAGCGGGACCGGAACCCCCTACGAGCAGTACTTC.

The chain couples TRBV20-1 to TRBJ2-1, with 10 bases lining up with TRBD2. The CDR3 sequence is 15 residues long. Germline values: CDR1 DFQATT, CDR2 SNEGSKA (reference sequence). The junction had 9 bases not matched to a gene; V was cut back by 6 bases and J by 4 bases. The CDR3 nucleotides are TGCAGTGCGCCTTCGACTAGCGGGCGTTACAATGAGCAGTTCTTC. Translated: CSAPSTSGRYNEQFF.

This clonotype was found many times. Sequence at one end of the junction differs from germline and may be a read error. CDR3 loop: CASSLARGYEQYF. CDR3 nucleotide sequence: TGCGCCAGCAGCTTGGCTAGAGGCTACGAGCAGTACTTC. This chain links TRBV12-3 or TRBV12-4 with TRBJ2-7, with D unresolved. CDR3 length equals 13 residues.

Comment on this clonotype: It may be a read error: a sequence one base away is much more abundant. CDR3 protein: CATDRETQYF. The CDR3 nucleotides are TGTGCCACCGATCGAGAGACCCAGTACTTC. The V and J genes are TRBV6-2 or TRBV6-3 and TRBJ2-5, with D unresolved. The CDR3 extends over 10 amino acids. Trimming took off 10 bases at V and 4 bases at J, with 7 bases between the two ends. CDR1 and CDR2 from the germline V gene are MNHEY and SVGEGT.

V is TRBV3-1 and J is TRBJ1-1, with a tentative D call TRBD1 (5 bases). The ends were cut back, 4 bases at V and 0 bases at J, with 18 bases in the middle. CDR3 length: 17 amino acids. Germline V CDR1 and CDR2: LGHDT, YNNKEL (reference sequence). The CDR3 spells CASSPMLRQPMNTEAFF. CDR3 DNA: TGTGCCAGCAGCCCAATGTTAAGACAGCCCATGAACACTGAAGCTTTCTTT.

V is TRBV29-1 and J is TRBJ2-5; D might be TRBD1 or TRBD2, each matching 6 bases. V was pared by 7 bases and J by 7 bases, with 19 bases between. This CDR3 contains 13 residues. Per germline, CDR1 SQVTM and CDR2 ANQGSEA. The CDR3 spells CSGGYARGGTQYF. The CDR3 DNA reads as TGCAGCGGGGGTTATGCCAGGGGAGGGACCCAGTACTTC.

The sample holds a few counts of this clonotype. For the CDR3, the DNA is TGTGCCAGCAGCCCGCCGGACTCCTTCTACGAGCAGTACTTC. It translates to CASSPPDSFYEQYF. The chain employs TRBV7-6 and TRBJ2-7, with a tentative D call TRBD2 (5 bases). With 5 bases removed from V and 3 bases from J, the gap between germline ends came to 14 bases. The length of the CDR3 is 14 residues. The germline V gene encodes CDR1 SGHVS and CDR2 FNYEAQ.

This clonotype has at least ten counts. V and J are TRBV20-1 and TRBJ2-5; weak D call: TRBD2 (6 bases). From germline, CDR1 is DFQATT and CDR2 SNEGSKA (reference sequence). The V gene lost 1 base and the J gene lost 4 bases, with 16 bases spanning the gap. This CDR3 contains 15 residues. The CDR3 spells CSARGEAGWRETQYF. The DNA of the CDR3 is TGCAGTGCTAGAGGGGAAGCGGGCTGGAGAGAGACCCAGTACTTC.

This clonotype was observed at least ten times. The rearrangement uses TRBV29-1 and TRBJ1-1, with D unresolved. The CDR3 covers 12 residues. Trimming took off 7 bases at V and 6 bases at J, with 15 bases between the two ends. Germline V CDR1 and CDR2: SQVTM, ANQGSEA. The CDR3 DNA reads TGCAGCGCACCGGGAGCCGGGGCTGAAGCTTTCTTT. This translates into CSAPGAGAEAFF.

This clonotype was found many times. The gene calls are TRBV7-8 and TRBJ2-7; 7 nucleotides agree with TRBD1. Trimming cost V 5 bases and J 3 bases; bases outside gene matches: 7. The CDR3 has 14 residues. CDR1 is SGHVS and CDR2 is FQNEAQ in the germline V gene. CDR3 coding DNA: TGTGCCAGCAGCCCCGGGACAGTTTACTACGAGCAGTACTTC. It encodes CASSPGTVYYEQYF.

This clonotype was seen repeatedly, ten times or more. The V call is TRBV27, the J call TRBJ2-1, with 8 positions matching TRBD1. Germline trimming cut 0 bases from V and 6 bases from J; bases unmatched to any gene: 10. The CDR3 is 17 amino acids. CDR1 is MNHEY and CDR2 is SMNVEV in the germline V gene (reference sequence). The CDR3 nucleotides read TGTGCCAGCAGTTTATCGGGCCTCCGGGACAGGACCAATGAGCAGTTCTTC. Protein product: CASSLSGLRDRTNEQFF.

This clonotype appeared a few times. The V gene is TRBV5-1, the J gene TRBJ1-6, with D unresolved. With 1 base removed from V and 7 bases from J, the gap between germline ends came to 9 bases. CDR1 is SGHRS and CDR2 is YFSETQ in the germline V gene. The CDR3 is 14 residues long. The CDR3 loop is CASSLTLGNSPLHF. In nucleotides, the CDR3 is TGCGCCAGCAGCTTGACCCTAGGGAATTCACCCCTCCACTTT.

A word on this clonotype: A much bigger clone sits one base away, suggesting this may be a read error. V gene TRBV6-1 combines with J gene TRBJ2-7; 12 nucleotides match TRBD1. With V trimmed by 10 bases and J by 4 bases, 5 bases remained unmatched. Germline V gene data show CDR1 as MNHNS and CDR2 as SASEGT. There are 13 residues in the CDR3. The CDR3 DNA reads as TGTGCCATCTTGGGACAGGGGGCTTACGAGCAGTACTTC. Encoded protein: CAILGQGAYEQYF.

The chain employs TRBV7-2 and TRBJ2-4, with D possibly being TRBD1 or TRBD2 (5 bases each). Germline loops: CDR1 SGHTA, CDR2 FQGNSA. The CDR3 is made up of 13 amino acids. Trimming cost V 5 bases and J 9 bases, with 14 bases left between them. The CDR3 DNA sequence: TGTGCCAGCAGCCCCTGGGGGAACGGCATTCAGTACTTC. This sequence encodes CASSPWGNGIQYF.

This clonotype was detected many times. The J gene is TRBJ2-7, the V gene TRBV5-1; 10 bases align to TRBD2. The CDR3 runs 16 residues. CDR1 and CDR2 (germline): SGHRS, YFSETQ. Germline trimming cut 3 bases from V and 5 bases from J; bases unmatched to any gene: 11. The CDR3 loop reads CASSSGPQGTSDEQYF. The DNA for the CDR3 is TGCGCCAGCAGCTCCGGACCGCAAGGGACTAGCGACGAGCAGTACTTC.

This clonotype has a count of ten or more. The chain is built from TRBV7-2 and TRBJ1-6; TRBD1 matches 8 bases. V shed 5 bases and J 6 bases; nucleotides not matched to a gene: 6. In germline, CDR1 is SGHTA, CDR2 FQGNSA. CDR3 length equals 15 residues. CDR3 loop: CASSPGQGRNSPLHF. The CDR3 nucleotides are TGTGCCAGCAGCCCAGGACAGGGACGTAATTCACCCCTCCACTTT.

About this clonotype: Given a much more abundant clone one base away, this may be a read error. The CDR3 region is CASSLSSGGFYEQYF. For the CDR3, the DNA is TGTGCCAGCAGTTTATCTAGCGGGGGATTCTACGAGCAGTACTTC. The chain combines TRBV27 with TRBJ2-7; 9 bases align to TRBD2. Germline CDR1 MNHEY, CDR2 SMNVEV (reference sequence). The CDR3 spans 15 residues. Losses at the gene ends were 0 bases for V and 3 bases for J; bases not matched to a gene: 3.

This clonotype was observed at least ten times. The rearrangement links TRBV6-1 to TRBJ2-7, with D perhaps being TRBD1 or TRBD2 (6 bases each). Germline values: CDR1 MNHNS, CDR2 SASEGT. V was trimmed by 7 bases and J by 3 bases, leaving 19 bases between them. The CDR3 runs 15 residues. The CDR3 is CASKKQTGAGYEQYF. The CDR3 DNA reads as TGTGCCAGCAAAAAACAAACGGGGGCGGGCTACGAGCAGTACTTC.

This clonotype was counted at least ten times. The chain uses TRBV24-1 and TRBJ2-2, with D perhaps TRBD2 (6 bases). From germline, CDR1 is KGHDR and CDR2 SFDVKD. The CDR3 spans 15 residues. V lost 5 bases, J lost 2 bases, and 11 bases lay in between. CDR3 sequence reads: CATSASDSNTGELFF. CDR3 coding DNA: TGTGCCACCAGTGCTAGCGATTCAAACACCGGGGAGCTGTTTTTT.

The chain couples TRBV27 to TRBJ1-2; D is unresolved. Germline V lookup: CDR1 MNHEY, CDR2 SMNVEV (reference sequence). Deletions cut 5 bases from V and 8 bases from J, with 12 bases between. CDR3 length equals 12 residues. As DNA, the CDR3 is TGTGCCAGCAGTGGGGTCGTAGGAGGCTACACCTTC. The encoded protein is CASSGVVGGYTF.

This clonotype was detected only a few times. The chain combines TRBV7-2 with TRBJ2-5, with a possible D match to TRBD1 (5 bases). The V gene lost 1 base and the J gene lost 7 bases, with 10 bases spanning the gap. The CDR3 consists of 13 residues. From germline, CDR1 is SGHTA and CDR2 FQGNSA. Here the CDR3 reads CASSLGVQGTQYF. The CDR3 coding sequence is TGTGCCAGCAGCTTAGGTGTTCAGGGGACCCAGTACTTC.

This clonotype was counted only a few times. Germline is not matched at one junction end, which may reflect a read error. The CDR3 DNA reads TGTGCCAGCGGCTTAATACGCGGCAGGGGGAAGTTCAATGAGCAGTTCTTC. As protein: CASGLIRGRGKFNEQFF. V gene TRBV7-3 combines with J gene TRBJ2-1; 7 positions agree with TRBD1. The CDR3 extends over 17 amino acids. From germline, CDR1 is SGHTA and CDR2 FQGTGA. Complete variable domain (other parts from reference TRBV7-3 and TRBJ2-1): GAGVSQTPSNKVTEKGKYVELRCDPISGHTALYWYRQSLGQGPEFLIYFQGTGAADDSGLPNDRFFAVRPEGSVSTLKIQRTERGDSAVYLCASGLIRGRGKFNEQFFGPGTRLTVL.

A few counts support this clonotype. The chain recombines TRBV14 with TRBJ1-1, with D hard to call. Germline V lookup: CDR1 SGHDN, CDR2 FVKESK. The CDR3 is 14 residues long. The germline V and J ends were trimmed by 5 bases and 4 bases, with 14 bases remaining between them. The CDR3 spells CASSGGPGGTEAFF. In DNA, the CDR3 is TGTGCCAGCAGCGGTGGACCTGGTGGCACTGAAGCTTTCTTT. The complete variable domain, with remaining parts taken from reference TRBV14 and TRBJ1-1, reads EAGVTQFPSHSVIEKGQTVTLRCDPISGHDNLYWYRRVMGKEIKFLLHFVKESKQDESGMPNNRFLAERTGGTYSTLKVQPAELEDSGVYFCASSGGPGGTEAFFGQGTRLTVV.

This clonotype was counted many times. The rearrangement joins TRBV28 to TRBJ1-5, with 8 bases lining up with TRBD1. The V and J ends lost 6 bases and 10 bases, in that order; junction bases with no gene match: 14. CDR3 length: 15 amino acids. Germline V gives CDR1 MDHEN, CDR2 SYDVKM. In nucleotides, the CDR3 is TGTGCCAGCAGCCATCGGACAGGGTCAATTGAACCCCAGCATTTT. Translating gives CASSHRTGSIEPQHF.

This clonotype was picked up many times. The V gene is TRBV6-2 or TRBV6-3, the J gene TRBJ1-5; possibly TRBD1 for D (5 bases). The V gene's germline CDR1 is MNHEY and CDR2 SVGEGT. Trimming removed 6 bases from V and 7 bases from J, with 16 bases in between. The CDR3 length is 14 residues. CDR3 nucleotides: TGTGCCAGCAGCGATCCAGGGTTGAACCAGCCCCAGCATTTT. It codes for CASSDPGLNQPQHF.